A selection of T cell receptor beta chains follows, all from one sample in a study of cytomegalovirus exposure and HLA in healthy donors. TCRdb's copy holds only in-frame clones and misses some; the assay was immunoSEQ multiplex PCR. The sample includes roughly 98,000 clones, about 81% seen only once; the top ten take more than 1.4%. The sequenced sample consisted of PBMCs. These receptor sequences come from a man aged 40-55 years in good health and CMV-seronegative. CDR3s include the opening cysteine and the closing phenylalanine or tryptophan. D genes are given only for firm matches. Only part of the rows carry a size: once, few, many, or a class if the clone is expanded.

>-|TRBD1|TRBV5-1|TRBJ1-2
TGCGCCAGCAGCTTGGGACAGGGGGCAGGAGGCTACACCTTC
CASSLGQGAGGYTF
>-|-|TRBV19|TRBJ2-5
TGTGCCAGTAGTAGGAACAGGGAGGAGACCCAGTACTTC
CASSRNREETQYF
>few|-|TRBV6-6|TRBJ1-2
TGTGCCAGCAGTTACGATACATACGAGGCTGGCTACACCTTC
CASSYDTYEAGYTF
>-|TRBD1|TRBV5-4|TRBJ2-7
TGTGCCAGCAGCTATCTGACAGGGGCTGACGAGCAGTACTTC
CASSYLTGADEQYF
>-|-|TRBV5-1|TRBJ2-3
TGCGCCAGCAGCTGGGACCCAGGGGCTAGCACAGATACGCAGTATTTT
CASSWDPGASTDTQYF
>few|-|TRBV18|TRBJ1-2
TGTGCCAGCTCACCGAGACAGGACGGAGGCTACACCTTC
CASSPRQDGGYTF
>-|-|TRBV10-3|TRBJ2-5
TGTGCCATCAGCATGGACAGTTTTGAGACCCAGTACTTC
CAISMDSFETQYF
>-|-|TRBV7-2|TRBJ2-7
TGTGCCAGCAGCCGTTTAGGGGCGAACTACGAGCAGTACTTC
CASSRLGANYEQYF
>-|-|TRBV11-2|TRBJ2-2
TGTGCCAGCAGCAGTCTTTTGGGGCGGGATGGCGGGGAGCTGTTTTTT
CASSSLLGRDGGELFF
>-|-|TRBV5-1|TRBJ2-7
TGCGCCAGCAGGAGAGTGGAAGAGGGGGCCTACGAGCAGTACTTC
CASRRVEEGAYEQYF
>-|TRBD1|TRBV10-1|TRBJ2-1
TGCGCCAGCCAGGGACAGGGTTTTGGTGAGCAGTTCTTC
CASQGQGFGEQFF
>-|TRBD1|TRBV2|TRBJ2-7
TGTGCCAGCGGATGGGACAGGGCTTTGAACGAGCAGTACTTC
CASGWDRALNEQYF
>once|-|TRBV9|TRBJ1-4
TGTGCCAGCAGCGGGGGCGCCGGTAATGAAAAACTGTTTTTT
CASSGGAGNEKLFF
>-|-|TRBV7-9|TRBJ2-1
TGTGCCAGCAGCTCGATACAACAGAACAATGAGCAGTTCTTC
CASSSIQQNNEQFF
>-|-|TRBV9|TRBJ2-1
TGTGCCAGCAGCGTAGAGGCCGGGAATGAGCAGTTCTTC
CASSVEAGNEQFF
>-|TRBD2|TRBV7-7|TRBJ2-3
TGTGCCAGCAGCTTAGGGACTAGCTACACAGATACGCAGTATTTT
CASSLGTSYTDTQYF
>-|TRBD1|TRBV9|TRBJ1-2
TGTGCCAGCAGCTCCCGGGACAGGGTGCCTGGGTATAGCTACACCTTC
CASSSRDRVPGYSYTF
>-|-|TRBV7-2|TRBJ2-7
TGTGCCAGCAGCTCCTATGCTTCCGAGCAGTACTTC
CASSSYASEQYF
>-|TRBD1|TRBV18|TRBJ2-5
TGTGCCAGCTCAGCCGGGACAGGGGGATCGGGACAAGAGACCCAGTACTTC
CASSAGTGGSGQETQYF
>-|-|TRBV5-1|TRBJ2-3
TGCGCCAGCAGCCTAAAGCCAGTCGGGAGCACAGATACGCAGTATTTT
CASSLKPVGSTDTQYF
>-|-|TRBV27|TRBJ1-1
TGTGCCAGCAGTTTACGTCGGCGGGGAACTGAAGCTTTCTTT
CASSLRRRGTEAFF
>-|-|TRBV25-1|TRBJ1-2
TGTGCCAGCAGTGAGAGCGGGAGATACAACTATGGCTACACCTTC
CASSESGRYNYGYTF
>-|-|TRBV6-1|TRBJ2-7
TGTGCCAGCAGTGATACGTACCAGGTATACGAGCAGTACTTC
CASSDTYQVYEQYF
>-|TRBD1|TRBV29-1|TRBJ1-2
TGCAGCGTTGAAATCACAGGGGGCTACTATGGCTACACCTTC
CSVEITGGYYGYTF
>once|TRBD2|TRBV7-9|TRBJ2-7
TGTGCCAGCAGCTCCACCCACAAGGGAGGGGATTACGAGCAGTACTTC
CASSSTHKGGDYEQYF
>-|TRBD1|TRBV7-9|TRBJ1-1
TGTGCCAGCAGCGGGGGGACAGCGAACACTGAAGCTTTCTTT
CASSGGTANTEAFF
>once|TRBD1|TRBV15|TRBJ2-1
TGTGCCACCAGCAGAGATCTTGGGACAGGGGATGAGCAGTTCTTC
CATSRDLGTGDEQFF
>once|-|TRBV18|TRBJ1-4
TGTGCCAGCTCACCACCCCGGGCAACTAATGAAAAACTGTTTTTT
CASSPPRATNEKLFF
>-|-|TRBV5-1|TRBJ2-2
TGCGCCAGCAGACGCGCGCCAACGAACACCGGGGAGCTGTTTTTT
CASRRAPTNTGELFF
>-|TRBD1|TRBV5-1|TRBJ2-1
TGCGCCAGCAGCTTTTCCTCCGGACAGGGTGCTGAGCAGTTCTTC
CASSFSSGQGAEQFF
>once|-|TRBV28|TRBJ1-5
TGTGCCAGCACCCCCACAAATGGCCACAAGAGCAATCAGCCCCAGCATTTT
CASTPTNGHKSNQPQHF
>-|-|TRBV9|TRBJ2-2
TGTGCCAGCAGCGTAATAGAGGTGCCCGGGGAGCTGTTTTTT
CASSVIEVPGELFF
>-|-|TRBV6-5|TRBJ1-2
TGTGCCAGCAGTTACCGGGGCTATGGCTACACCTTC
CASSYRGYGYTF
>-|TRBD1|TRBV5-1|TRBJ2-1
TGCGCCAGCAGCCTCCGGGACAGTTACAATGAGCAGTTCTTC
CASSLRDSYNEQFF
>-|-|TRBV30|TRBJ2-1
TGTGCCTGGGGAGGGGGGGAATCCTACAATGAGCAGTTCTTC
CAWGGGESYNEQFF
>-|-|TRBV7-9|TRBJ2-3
TGTGCCAGCAGCTTTCCGGGACACCCAGCTAGGAGCACAGATACGCAGTATTTT
CASSFPGHPARSTDTQYF
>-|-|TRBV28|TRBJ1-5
TGTGCCAGCCGCAGGAACAGGAGTTATCAGCCCCAGCATTTT
CASRRNRSYQPQHF
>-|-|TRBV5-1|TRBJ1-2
TGCGCCAGCAGCCAGGGGACGGCGAACCTTTATGGCTACACCTTC
CASSQGTANLYGYTF
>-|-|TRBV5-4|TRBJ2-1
TGTGCCAGCAGCTCAGGGACATTCTACAATGAGCAGTTCTTC
CASSSGTFYNEQFF
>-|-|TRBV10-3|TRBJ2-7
TGTGCCATCAGCCCATCCTACGAGCAGTACTTC
CAISPSYEQYF
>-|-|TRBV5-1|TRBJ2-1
TGCGCCAGCAGCTTGGCTTCCGGTTTCGGTGAGCAGTTCTTC
CASSLASGFGEQFF
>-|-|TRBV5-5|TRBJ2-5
TGTGCCAGCAGCTCGGGCCGGGCACACGGGGCCCAGTACTTC
CASSSGRAHGAQYF
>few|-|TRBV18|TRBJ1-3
TGTGCCAGCGCCCTTGCCCGACAGTCCTCTGGAAACACCATATATTTT
CASALARQSSGNTIYF
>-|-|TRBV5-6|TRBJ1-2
TGTGCCAGCAGCTTGGTAGGGGCAGGGTCCATCGGGGGCTACACCTTC
CASSLVGAGSIGGYTF
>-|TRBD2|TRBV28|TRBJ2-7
TGTGCCAGCAGTTTATCTAGCGGGGGGTACGAGCAGTACTTC
CASSLSSGGYEQYF
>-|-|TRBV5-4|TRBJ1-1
TGTGCCAGCAACGACGGGGGGAACACTGAAGCTTTCTTT
CASNDGGNTEAFF
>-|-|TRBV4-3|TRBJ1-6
TGCGCCAGCAGCCAAGATGAATGGGGGGATAGTTCACCCCTCCACTTT
CASSQDEWGDSSPLHF
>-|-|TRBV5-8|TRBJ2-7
TGTGCCAGCAGTCGCCCAGGCTACTACGAGCAGTACTTC
CASSRPGYYEQYF